The 26 T cell receptor beta chains presented below share a single source sample, sequenced in a study of cytomegalovirus exposure and HLA in healthy donors. Assay: immunoSEQ multiplex PCR; the TCRdb copy retains only in-frame clones and omits some. The sample gives a few hundred thousand clones, just over 85% of which show up once; roughly 0.99% is in the top ten. Source material: PBMCs. These receptors all stem from a woman in her late teens or twenties in good health and CMV-seronegative.

In regard to this clone: The sample holds other DNA sequences that translate to the same CDR3. V and J are TRBV18 and TRBJ1-2, with a tentative D call TRBD1 (5 bases). Deletions cut 3 bases from V and 4 bases from J, with 9 bases between. This CDR3 comprises 13 residues. Germline CDR1 is KGHSH and CDR2 is LQKENI. The CDR3 sequence is CASSPAGGYGYTF. Here the CDR3 DNA reads TGTGCCAGCTCACCTGCCGGGGGCTATGGCTACACCTTC. The complete variable domain, with remaining parts taken from reference TRBV18 and TRBJ1-2, reads NAGVMQNPRHLVRRRGQEARLRCSPMKGHSHVYWYRQLPEEGLKFMVYLQKENIIDESGMPKERFSAEFPKEGPSILRIQQVVRGDSAAYFCASSPAGGYGYTFGSGTRLTVV.

The V gene is TRBV5-1, the J gene TRBJ1-4; 9 bases match TRBD1. J lost 8 bases, V lost 3 bases, and 8 bases had no gene match. The CDR3 has 15 residues. Germline V CDR1 and CDR2: SGHRS, YFSETQ. CDR3 DNA: TGCGCCAGCAGCTACCGGACAGGGGCCGGAGAAAAACTGTTTTTT. The encoded protein is CASSYRTGAGEKLFF.

This rearrangement joins TRBV19 to TRBJ1-1; no firm D call. The germline V gene has CDR1 LNHDA and CDR2 SQIVND (reference sequence). CDR3 size: 12 residues. Trimming removed 6 bases from V and 8 bases from J, with 13 bases in between. The CDR3 is CASSQTRGEAFF. CDR3 coding DNA: TGTGCCAGTAGCCAGACCCGAGGGGAAGCTTTCTTT.

The chain couples TRBV6-6 to TRBJ2-5, with TRBD2 matching over 16 bases. Germline V gene sequence: CDR1 MNHNY, CDR2 SVGAGI (reference sequence). The ends lost 5 bases at V and 5 bases at J; junction bases unmatched: 5. There are 16 residues in the CDR3. In nucleotides, the CDR3 is TGTGCCAGCAGTGGACCGGGACTAGCGGGGGGGGAGACCCAGTACTTC. Its protein is CASSGPGLAGGETQYF.

The gene calls are TRBV5-1 and TRBJ2-5, with 11 bases aligning to TRBD1. Per germline, CDR1 SGHRS and CDR2 YFSETQ. V shed 2 bases and J 4 bases; nucleotides not matched to a gene: 7. The CDR3 loop spans 16 amino acids. This CDR3 is CASSFLDRGLGETQYF. The CDR3 region has the DNA TGCGCCAGCAGCTTCTTGGACAGGGGGCTGGGAGAGACCCAGTACTTC.

The chain links TRBV30 to TRBJ2-5; D is possibly TRBD2 (6 bases). The CDR3 runs to 15 residues. Deletions cut 7 bases from V and 6 bases from J, with 24 bases between. The V gene's germline CDR1 is GTSNPN and CDR2 SVGIG (reference sequence). CDR3 DNA sequence: TGTGCCTCTACGGGGGACGGGGCCTCCTCGAAGACCCAGTACTTC. It encodes CASTGDGASSKTQYF.

The rearrangement links TRBV6-1 to TRBJ1-1, with a weak D call TRBD1 (5 bases). The CDR3 has 13 amino acids. V lost 4 bases and J lost 3, with 9 bases in between. Germline values: CDR1 MNHNS, CDR2 SASEGT. This CDR3 reads CASSALGDTEAFF. For the CDR3, the DNA is TGTGCCAGCAGTGCCTTAGGGGACACTGAAGCTTTCTTT.

This chain uses TRBV5-6 with TRBJ1-5, with a tentative D call TRBD1 (5 bases). Germline-derived CDR1 and CDR2 are SGHDT and YYEEEE. Trimming cost V 2 bases and J 8 bases, with 8 bases left between them. The CDR3 spans 12 residues. The CDR3 sequence: CASSLGAKPQHF. As DNA, the CDR3 is TGTGCCAGCAGCTTAGGGGCCAAGCCCCAGCATTTT.

This clone was observed a single time. The chain combines TRBV4-2 with TRBJ1-2; 10 positions match TRBD1. Germline CDR1 LGHNA, CDR2 YNFKEQ. The CDR3 sequence is 15 residues long. The V gene end was trimmed by 0 bases and the J gene end by 8 bases; junction bases not matched to a gene: 6. The DNA for the CDR3 is TGTGCCAGCAGCCAAGAGAGGGGACAGGGGCGCGGCTACACCTTC. Residues: CASSQERGQGRGYTF.

The V and J genes are TRBV19 and TRBJ2-7, with D unclear. Germline V gene data show CDR1 as LNHDA and CDR2 as SQIVND (reference sequence). Trimming stripped 5 bases from V and 0 bases from J, with 11 bases between. CDR3 length: 14 amino acids. CDR3 nucleotides: TGTGCCAGTAGTCTCAGGCGACCCTCCTACGAGCAGTACTTC. This sequence encodes CASSLRRPSYEQYF. Complete variable domain (other parts from reference TRBV19 and TRBJ2-7): DGGITQSPKYLFRKEGQNVTLSCEQNLNHDAMYWYRQDPGQGLRLIYYSQIVNDFQKGDIAEGYSVSREKKESFPLTVTSAQKNPTAFYLCASSLRRPSYEQYFGPGTRLTVT.

This chain links TRBV2 with TRBJ2-3, with no clear D. Trimming stripped 10 bases from V and 1 base from J, with 12 bases between. Germline V lookup: CDR1 SNHLY, CDR2 FYNNEI. There are 13 residues in the CDR3. CDR3 loop: CATVPAGTDTQYF. The DNA for the CDR3 is TGTGCCACTGTCCCCGCGGGCACAGATACGCAGTATTTT.

The rearrangement joins TRBV29-1 to TRBJ2-1; TRBD1 matches at 11 bases. Germline CDR1 is SQVTM and CDR2 is ANQGSEA. The length of the CDR3 is 14 residues. Losses at the gene ends were 6 bases for V and 6 bases for J; bases not matched to a gene: 7. In DNA, the CDR3 is TGCAGCGTGCCCGGGACAGGGGGTCGCAATGAGCAGTTCTTC. Its protein is CSVPGTGGRNEQFF.

The gene calls are TRBV7-9 and TRBJ1-2, with D possibly TRBD1 on 6 matching bases. CDR1 SEHNR and CDR2 FQNEAQ come from the germline V gene (reference sequence). With 4 bases removed from V and 4 bases from J, the gap between germline ends came to 10 bases. The CDR3 is 13 amino acids. The CDR3 DNA reads as TGTGCCAGCAGCTCGACAGGAGGCTATGGCTACACCTTC. This sequence encodes CASSSTGGYGYTF.

This clone has just one count. CDR3 protein: CASSRVGVGYEQYF. The CDR3 DNA follows: TGTGCCAGCAGCAGAGTAGGGGTAGGCTACGAGCAGTACTTC. The chain combines TRBV7-8 with TRBJ2-7; tentatively, D is TRBD1 (5 bases). CDR3 length: 14 residues. The germline CDR1 and CDR2 sequences are SGHVS and FQNEAQ. Trimming left V 5 bases short and J 3 bases short, with 14 bases between.

This clone has a single count. The J gene is TRBJ2-7, the V gene TRBV4-3; 9 positions agree with TRBD2. Trimming took 0 bases from V and 1 from J; bases not matched to a gene: 10. This CDR3 has 18 amino acids. Germline V gives CDR1 LGHNA, CDR2 YSLEER. The CDR3 protein is CASSQDGSGGTESYEQYF. The CDR3 DNA reads as TGCGCCAGCAGCCAAGATGGTAGCGGGGGAACTGAGTCCTACGAGCAGTACTTC.

This chain connects TRBV21-1 to TRBJ1-5; the table gives TRBD1 as D, unverified against the DNA. TRBV21-1 is deemed a pseudogene. The length of the CDR3 is 16 residues. CDR3 nucleotides: TGTGCCAGCAGCAATCGACAGGGAAAGAGCAATCAGCCCCAGCATTTT. Translated, it gives CASSNRQGKSNQPQHF.

The chain is built from TRBV13 and TRBJ2-1, with 7 bases fitting TRBD2. Trimming took 6 bases from V and 6 from J; bases not matched to a gene: 8. Germline loops: CDR1 PRHDT, CDR2 FYEKMQ (reference sequence). The CDR3 has 14 amino acids. As DNA, the CDR3 is TGTGCCAGCAGTCGGACTAGGATAGGCAATGAGCAGTTCTTC. The encoded protein is CASSRTRIGNEQFF.

This clone has only one observation. The V gene is TRBV5-6, the J gene TRBJ1-5; D perhaps matches TRBD1 (6 bases). Germline CDR1 reads SGHDT; CDR2 reads YYEEEE. V was shortened by 1 base and J by 6 bases, with 11 bases between the two germline ends. The CDR3 length is 14 residues. CDR3 coding DNA: TGTGCCAGCAGCTTGAAAGGGGGGGTTCAGCCCCAGCATTTT. Translated: CASSLKGGVQPQHF.

This clone occurred many times. In DNA form, the CDR3 reads TGTGCCAGCAGTTCCCCAGGTTTCTACGAGCAGTACTTC. Translated, it gives CASSSPGFYEQYF. The gene calls are TRBV28 and TRBJ2-7; D uncertain. The V end was cut by 4 bases, the J end by 3 bases, with 10 bases between. The CDR3 runs 13 residues. Germline V gene sequence: CDR1 MDHEN, CDR2 SYDVKM. Combining the CDR3 with reference TRBV28 and TRBJ2-7 gives the whole variable domain DVKVTQSSRYLVKRTGEKVFLECVQDMDHENMFWYRQDPGLGLRLIYFSYDVKMKEKGDIPEGYSVSREKKERFSLILESASTNQTSMYLCASSSPGFYEQYFGPGTRLTVT.

This clone was seen once. The CDR3 DNA follows: TGTGCCAGCAGCGAACCGGGGGAGGTCAACACTGAAGCTTTCTTT. It is translated as CASSEPGEVNTEAFF. The V call is TRBV7-9, the J call TRBJ1-1, with D maybe TRBD1 (5 bases). The germline CDR1 and CDR2 sequences are SEHNR and FQNEAQ (reference sequence). This CDR3 spans 15 amino acids. Between the trimmed V and J ends, which lost 5 bases and 2 bases, there was a span of 15 bases.

This clone was recorded only once. This sequence joins TRBV7-2 and TRBJ2-7, with D possibly being TRBD2 (6 bases). Germline V gives CDR1 SGHTA, CDR2 FQGNSA. This CDR3 spans 14 amino acids. The V and J ends lost 3 bases and 3 bases respectively, with 12 bases between them. Here the CDR3 reads CASSFGGILYEQYF. The CDR3 bases are TGTGCCAGCAGCTTTGGGGGGATCCTCTACGAGCAGTACTTC.

The chain joins TRBV28 to TRBJ1-5, with 12 bases identical to TRBD1. The ends lost 6 bases at V and 7 bases at J; junction bases unmatched: 1. The CDR3 has 13 amino acids. Germline CDR1 is MDHEN and CDR2 is SYDVKM. CDR3 sequence (DNA): TGTGCCAGCAGGGGGACAGGGGGCCAGCCCCAGCATTTT. Protein product: CASRGTGGQPQHF.

The chain recombines TRBV6-4 with TRBJ2-1; 7 bases line up with TRBD1. CDR1 is MRHNA, CDR2 SNTAGT, per germline. This CDR3 has 16 residues. The trim removed 8 bases at V and 4 bases at J, leaving 14 bases unmatched. The CDR3 sequence: CASQDSGRGYYNEQFF. The CDR3 bases are TGTGCCAGCCAGGATTCGGGCAGGGGGTATTACAATGAGCAGTTCTTC.

The chain has TRBV9 and TRBJ2-1; 10 positions match TRBD2. Trimming took 0 bases from V and 9 from J; bases not matched to a gene: 6. The CDR3 runs 15 residues. Per the germline V gene, CDR1 is SGDLS and CDR2 is YYNGEE. The CDR3 loop is CASSVELAGMVEQFF. Here the CDR3 DNA reads TGTGCCAGCAGCGTAGAACTAGCGGGAATGGTTGAGCAGTTCTTC.

The rearrangement links TRBV7-2 to TRBJ2-5, with a weak D call TRBD1 (5 bases). V lost 2 bases and J 7 bases, leaving 14 bases between the germline ends. This CDR3 has 14 amino acids. Germline-derived CDR1 and CDR2 are SGHTA and FQGNSA. In DNA form, the CDR3 reads TGTGCCAGCAGCTTACTGGGGCCGACGGGGACCCAGTACTTC. Protein product: CASSLLGPTGTQYF.

Concerning this clone: Other DNA sequences in this specimen translate into the identical CDR3. V usage is TRBV5-1 and J usage is TRBJ2-1, with D possibly being TRBD2 (6 bases). This CDR3 has 14 amino acids. Germline CDR1 is SGHRS and CDR2 is YFSETQ. Trimming removed 2 bases from V and 2 bases from J, with 8 bases in between. The CDR3 is CASSLAGTYNEQFF. CDR3 nucleotide sequence: TGCGCCAGCAGCTTAGCGGGTACCTACAATGAGCAGTTCTTC. Filled out from reference TRBV5-1 and TRBJ2-1, the complete variable domain reads KAGVTQTPRYLIKTRGQQVTLSCSPISGHRSVSWYQQTPGQGLQFLFEYFSETQRNKGNFPGRFSGRQFSNSRSEMNVSTLELGDSALYLCASSLAGTYNEQFFGPGTRLTVL.